The text below deals with one T cell receptor (beta chain). TCRdb re-analyzed the 5' RACE reads; it lists each CDR3 protein once, without DNA. The sample has about 410,000 distinct CDR3 sequences. The data stem from a study of T cells expressing NK-cell markers. CDR3 length: 15 residues. Germline values: CDR1 MGHDK, CDR2 SYGVNS. The V call is TRBV25-1, the J call TRBJ2-2; the TCRdb D gene call, TRBD1, has no DNA to confirm it. The receptor comes from a woman aged 45-59 years in good health. The sequenced sample was blood T cells: a sorted CD56 or NKG2C T cell subset, CD4+ or CD8+ T cells, or bulk PBMC T cells (not recorded which). CDR3 residues: CASSELQGATGELFF.